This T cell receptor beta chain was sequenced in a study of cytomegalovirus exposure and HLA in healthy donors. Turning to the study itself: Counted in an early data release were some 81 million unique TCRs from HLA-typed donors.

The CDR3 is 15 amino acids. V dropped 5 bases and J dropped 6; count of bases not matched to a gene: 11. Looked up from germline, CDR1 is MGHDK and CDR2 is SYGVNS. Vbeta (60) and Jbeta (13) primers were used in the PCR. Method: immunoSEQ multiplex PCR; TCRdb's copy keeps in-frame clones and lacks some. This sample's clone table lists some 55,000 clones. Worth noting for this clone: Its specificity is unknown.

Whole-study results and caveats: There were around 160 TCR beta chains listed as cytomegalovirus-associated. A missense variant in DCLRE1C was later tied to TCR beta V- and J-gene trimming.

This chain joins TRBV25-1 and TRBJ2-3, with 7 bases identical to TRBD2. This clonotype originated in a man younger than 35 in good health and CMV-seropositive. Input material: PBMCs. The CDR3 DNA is TGTGCCAGCAGTTCCCCTCCTAGCGGCGTCGATACGCAGTATTTT. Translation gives CASSSPPSGVDTQYF.